This TCR beta chain was identified during a study of T cell responses to AZD1222 COVID-19 vaccine. This clone was picked up one time. The repertoire was sequenced with immunoSEQ multiplex PCR; TCRdb's copy has only in-frame clones and lacks some. The table has 150,000 to 200,000 clones, approximately 90% seen once. This CDR3 has 14 residues. CDR1 is SGHRS and CDR2 is YFSETQ in the germline V gene. Germline trimming cut 1 base from V and 7 bases from J; bases unmatched to any gene: 8. The rearrangement joins TRBV5-1 to TRBJ2-7; 7 bases fit TRBD2. The sample in question was peripheral blood, obtained 28 days after the second dose of the MenACWY control vaccine. The clonotype comes from an adult who received the MenACWY meningococcal vaccine as a control. The CDR3 nucleotides are TGCGCCAGCAGCTTGAGCGGGAAAGGGTGGGAGCAGTACTTC. Translated, it gives CASSLSGKGWEQYF.